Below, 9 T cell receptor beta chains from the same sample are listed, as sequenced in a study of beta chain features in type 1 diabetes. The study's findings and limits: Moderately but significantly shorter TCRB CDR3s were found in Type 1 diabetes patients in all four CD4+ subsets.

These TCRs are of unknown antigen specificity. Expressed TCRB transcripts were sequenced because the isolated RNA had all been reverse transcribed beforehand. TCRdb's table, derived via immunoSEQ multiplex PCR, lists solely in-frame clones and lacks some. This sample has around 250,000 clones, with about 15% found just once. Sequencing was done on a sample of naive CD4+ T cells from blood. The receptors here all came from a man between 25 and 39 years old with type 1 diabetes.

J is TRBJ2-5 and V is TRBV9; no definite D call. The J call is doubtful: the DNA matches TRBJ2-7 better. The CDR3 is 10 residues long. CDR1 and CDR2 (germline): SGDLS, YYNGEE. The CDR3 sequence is CASSVGEQYF. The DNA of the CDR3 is TGTGCCAGCAGCGTAGGCGAGCAGTACTTC.

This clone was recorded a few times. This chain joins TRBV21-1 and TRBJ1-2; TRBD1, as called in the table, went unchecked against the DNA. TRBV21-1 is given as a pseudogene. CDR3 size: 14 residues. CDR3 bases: TGTGCCAGCAGCCTCCGGACAGGGGGTGATGGCTACACCTTC. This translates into CASSLRTGGDGYTF.

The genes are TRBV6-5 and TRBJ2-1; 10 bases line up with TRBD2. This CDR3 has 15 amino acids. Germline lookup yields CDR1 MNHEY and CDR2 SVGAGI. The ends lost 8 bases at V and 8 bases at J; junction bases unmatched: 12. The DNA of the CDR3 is TGTGCCAGCGGGCGTCTAAGCGGGAGGGCCGATGAGCAGTTCTTC. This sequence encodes CASGRLSGRADEQFF.

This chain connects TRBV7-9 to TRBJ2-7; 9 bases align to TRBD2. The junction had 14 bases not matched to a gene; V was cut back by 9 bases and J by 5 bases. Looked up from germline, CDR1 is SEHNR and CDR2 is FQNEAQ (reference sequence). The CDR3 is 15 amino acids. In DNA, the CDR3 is TGTGCCAGTTCGCGATCGGGCGGGGGGGCCCACGAGCAGTACTTC. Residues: CASSRSGGGAHEQYF. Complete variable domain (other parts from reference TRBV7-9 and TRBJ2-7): DTGVSQNPRHKITKRGQNVTFRCDPISEHNRLYWYRQTLGQGPEFLTYFQNEAQLEKSRLLSDRFSAERPKGSFSTLEIQRTEQGDSAMYLCASSRSGGGAHEQYFGPGTRLTVT.

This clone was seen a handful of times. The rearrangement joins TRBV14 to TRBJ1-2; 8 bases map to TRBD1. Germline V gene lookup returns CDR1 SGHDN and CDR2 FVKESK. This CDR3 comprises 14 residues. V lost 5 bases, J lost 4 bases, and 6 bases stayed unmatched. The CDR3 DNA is TGTGCCAGCAGCTCCGGGACAGGTGGCTATGGCTACACCTTC. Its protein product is CASSSGTGGYGYTF.

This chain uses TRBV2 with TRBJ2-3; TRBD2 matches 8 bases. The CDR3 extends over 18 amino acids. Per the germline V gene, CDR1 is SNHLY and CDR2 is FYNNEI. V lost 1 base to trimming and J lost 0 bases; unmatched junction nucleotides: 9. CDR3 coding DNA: TGTGCCAGCAGTGAAGATGCGGTAGCGGGGACGAGCACAGATACGCAGTATTTT. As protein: CASSEDAVAGTSTDTQYF.

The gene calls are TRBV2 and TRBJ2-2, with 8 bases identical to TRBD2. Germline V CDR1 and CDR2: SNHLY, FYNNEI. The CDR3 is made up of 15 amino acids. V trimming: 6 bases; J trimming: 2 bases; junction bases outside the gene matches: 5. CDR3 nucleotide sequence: TGTGCCAGCAGCCAACTAGCGGTAAACACCGGGGAGCTGTTTTTT. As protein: CASSQLAVNTGELFF.

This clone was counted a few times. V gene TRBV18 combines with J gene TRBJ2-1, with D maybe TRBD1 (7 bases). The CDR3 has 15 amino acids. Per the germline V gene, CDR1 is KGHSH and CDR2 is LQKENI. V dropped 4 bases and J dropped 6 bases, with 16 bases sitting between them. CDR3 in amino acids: CASSLYGGQLNEQFF. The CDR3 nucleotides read TGTGCCAGCTCACTCTACGGGGGACAGCTCAATGAGCAGTTCTTC.

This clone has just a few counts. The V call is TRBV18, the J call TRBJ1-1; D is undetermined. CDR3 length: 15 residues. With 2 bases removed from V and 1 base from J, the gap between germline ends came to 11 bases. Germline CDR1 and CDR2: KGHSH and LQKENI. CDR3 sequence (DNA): TGTGCCAGCTCACCAGAGGGCAGGAAGAACACTGAAGCTTTCTTT. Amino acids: CASSPEGRKNTEAFF.